Each of the 30 T cell receptor beta chains below was sequenced from the same sample in a study of blood T cell repertoires in COVID-19. Libraries were prepared by immunoSEQ multiplex PCR; TCRdb keeps only in-frame clonotypes and omits some of them. The sample holds under 200,000 clones, approximately 87% seen once. The sample taken for sequencing was peripheral blood. The receptors come from a man aged 18 to 30 with active or convalescent COVID-19.

This clone was counted a few times. The chain links TRBV19 to TRBJ1-2; TRBD1 matches 7 bases. V gave up 8 bases and J gave up 5 bases; unmatched junction bases: 14. Per germline, CDR1 LNHDA and CDR2 SQIVND (reference sequence). The CDR3 consists of 15 residues. The CDR3, as DNA: TGTGCCAGTCGCACTCCGGGACAGCTTAGTTATGGCTACACCTTC. This translates into CASRTPGQLSYGYTF.

J is TRBJ2-3 and V is TRBV2; D not resolved. The germline V gene has CDR1 SNHLY and CDR2 FYNNEI. V lost 1 base, J lost 0 bases, and 5 bases lay in between. CDR3 length equals 14 residues. Written as DNA, the CDR3 is TGTGCCAGCAGTGAAGACCAGAGCACAGATACGCAGTATTTT. Protein: CASSEDQSTDTQYF.

The sample holds one count of this clone. The V gene is TRBV30, the J gene TRBJ2-7, with a weak D call TRBD2 (5 bases). Trimming removed 4 bases from V and 3 bases from J, with 7 bases in between. Germline lookup yields CDR1 GTSNPN and CDR2 SVGIG (reference sequence). This CDR3 contains 11 residues. The CDR3 reads CAWIGLYEQYF. The CDR3 DNA reads as TGTGCCTGGATTGGACTCTACGAGCAGTACTTC.

The chain uses TRBV9 and TRBJ1-2; 7 bases match TRBD1. Per the germline V gene, CDR1 is SGDLS and CDR2 is YYNGEE. V was clipped by 2 bases and J by 10 bases; unmatched bases: 8. This CDR3 has 13 amino acids. Here the CDR3 DNA reads TGTGCCAGCAGCGTCACGACAGGGACATTCTACACCTTC. It yields the protein CASSVTTGTFYTF.

The chain combines TRBV7-2 with TRBJ1-4; 8 bases match TRBD1. The V and J ends lost 5 bases and 6 bases, in that order; junction bases with no gene match: 5. Germline CDR1 is SGHTA and CDR2 is FQGNSA. This CDR3 has 14 residues. CDR3 sequence: CASSLPGGYEKLFF. The CDR3 DNA reads TGTGCCAGCAGCCTGCCAGGGGGCTATGAAAAACTGTTTTTT.

This clone has only one observation. The rearrangement links TRBV4-1 to TRBJ1-4; D call uncertain. Looked up from germline, CDR1 is MGHRA and CDR2 is YSYEKL. Trimming stripped 1 base from V and 7 bases from J, with 16 bases between. CDR3 length: 16 residues. CDR3 coding DNA: TGCGCCAGCAGCCAAGTATACGGGCCTCGGGGTGAAAAACTGTTTTTT. This codes for CASSQVYGPRGEKLFF.

The gene calls are TRBV20-1 and TRBJ2-3; perhaps TRBD1 as D (6 bases). Trimming stripped 5 bases from V and 4 bases from J, with 16 bases between. The V gene's germline CDR1 is DFQATT and CDR2 SNEGSKA (reference sequence). This CDR3 region has 14 residues. This chain's CDR3 is CSACDTGLSDTQYF. For the CDR3, the DNA is TGCAGTGCTTGTGATACAGGGTTGTCAGATACGCAGTATTTT.

The V gene is TRBV25-1, the J gene TRBJ1-2; no clear D. Germline values: CDR1 MGHDK, CDR2 SYGVNS. Trimming pared 5 bases from V and 4 bases from J, leaving 17 bases between. The CDR3 is 15 amino acids. In DNA form, the CDR3 reads TGTGCCAGCAGTAGCGGCAGCAGGATGTTCTATGGCTACACCTTC. Amino acid sequence: CASSSGSRMFYGYTF.

The chain joins TRBV7-2 to TRBJ1-3, with D hard to call. Between the trimmed V and J ends, which lost 0 bases and 1 base, there was a span of 7 bases. This CDR3 region has 15 residues. Germline V gene sequence: CDR1 SGHTA, CDR2 FQGNSA. This CDR3 reads CASSLAPSSGNTIYF. The CDR3 nucleotides read TGTGCCAGCAGCTTAGCGCCGAGTTCTGGAAACACCATATATTTT.

The chain uses TRBV24-1 and TRBJ2-5; 9 nucleotides align to TRBD1. Germline CDR1 is KGHDR and CDR2 is SFDVKD. This CDR3 comprises 16 residues. Germline trimming cut 1 base from V and 4 bases from J; bases unmatched to any gene: 6. CDR3 bases: TGTGCCACCAGTGATTTCATGACAGGGGGGCCAGAGACCCAGTACTTC. Protein: CATSDFMTGGPETQYF.

The chain joins TRBV19 to TRBJ1-1, with a tentative D call TRBD1 (6 bases). V lost 3 bases and J 4 bases, leaving 9 bases between the germline ends. This CDR3 spans 13 amino acids. Germline values: CDR1 LNHDA, CDR2 SQIVND (reference sequence). The CDR3, as DNA: TGTGCCAGTAGTATTTCAGGGGCCACTGAAGCTTTCTTT. Residues: CASSISGATEAFF.

Note on this clone: Other nucleotide sequences in the sample specify the same CDR3. The chain joins TRBV9 to TRBJ1-3; 8 bases line up with TRBD1. This CDR3 is 15 amino acids long. V shed 0 bases and J 1 base; nucleotides not matched to a gene: 0. Germline loops: CDR1 SGDLS, CDR2 YYNGEE. In nucleotides, the CDR3 is TGTGCCAGCAGCGTAGGGACAGGGTCTGGAAACACCATATATTTT. Its protein is CASSVGTGSGNTIYF.

The rearrangement uses TRBV4-3 and TRBJ2-7, with D possibly TRBD2 on 6 matching bases. V was shortened by 5 bases and J by 6 bases, with 14 bases between the two germline ends. Germline V gives CDR1 LGHNA, CDR2 YSLEER. The CDR3 extends over 13 amino acids. In DNA form, the CDR3 reads TGCGCCAGCAGCTCGGGAGTGGGATTCGAGCAGTACTTC. Its translation is CASSSGVGFEQYF.

This rearrangement joins TRBV3-1 (or the pseudogene TRBV3-2) to TRBJ1-1; 7 nucleotides agree with TRBD1. The CDR3 has 14 residues. After removal of 3 bases from V and 2 bases from J, the junction contained 3 bases not matched to a gene. In germline, CDR1 is LGHDT, CDR2 YNNKEL (reference sequence). The CDR3 here is CASSQGQPNTEAFF. The DNA of the CDR3 is TGTGCCAGCAGCCAGGGACAGCCAAACACTGAAGCTTTCTTT.

V is TRBV6-5 and J is TRBJ1-2; TRBD1 is a possible D gene (5 bases). V lost 0 bases and J lost 6, with 8 bases in between. This CDR3 is built from 13 residues. In germline, CDR1 is MNHEY, CDR2 SVGAGI. The CDR3 sequence is CASSYSGGDGYTF. CDR3 coding DNA: TGTGCCAGCAGTTACTCTGGGGGGGATGGCTACACCTTC.

The V call is TRBV4-2, the J call TRBJ2-3; D may be TRBD2 (7 bases). The V end was cut by 4 bases, the J end by 0 bases, with 20 bases between. The CDR3 has 18 residues. Per germline, CDR1 LGHNA and CDR2 YNFKEQ. In DNA, the CDR3 is TGTGCCAGCAGCCCCAGCGGGACAACACGTCTGAGCACAGATACGCAGTATTTT. Translating it yields CASSPSGTTRLSTDTQYF.

This clone was detected only once. This chain's CDR3 is CASSERDRGAYEQYF. The CDR3 nucleotides are TGTGCCAGCAGTGAAAGGGACAGGGGGGCCTACGAGCAGTACTTC. The rearrangement links TRBV2 to TRBJ2-7; 11 positions match TRBD1. Trimming at V came to 2 bases and at J to 2 bases, leaving 2 bases not matched to a gene. The germline V gene encodes CDR1 SNHLY and CDR2 FYNNEI. The CDR3 is 15 residues long.

The chain employs TRBV6-6 and TRBJ2-1; 11 nucleotides agree with TRBD2. The germline V gene has CDR1 MNHNY and CDR2 SVGAGI (reference sequence). This CDR3 comprises 17 residues. With V trimmed by 5 bases and J by 3 bases, 9 bases remained unmatched. DNA for the CDR3: TGTGCCAGCAGTCCGGGGGTAGCGGGGGGGCGCTACAATGAGCAGTTCTTC. Encoded protein: CASSPGVAGGRYNEQFF.

In this sample, this clone turned up once. The chain carries TRBV2 and TRBJ1-4; 9 positions match TRBD1. Trimming removed 6 bases from V and 8 bases from J; junction bases left unmatched: 4. The CDR3 is made up of 13 amino acids. CDR1 is SNHLY, CDR2 FYNNEI, per germline. Written as DNA, the CDR3 is TGTGCCAGCAGCCGAGGGACAGGGGAAAAACTGTTTTTT. Its protein is CASSRGTGEKLFF.

The chain recombines TRBV3-1 (or the pseudogene TRBV3-2) with TRBJ1-4, with D hard to call. Germline V gene sequence: CDR1 LGHDT, CDR2 YNNKEL (reference sequence). Trimming left V 4 bases short and J 0 bases short, with 9 bases between. This CDR3 comprises 15 residues. The CDR3 sequence is CASSLLIATNEKLFF. Here the CDR3 DNA reads TGTGCCAGCAGCCTACTCATAGCAACTAATGAAAAACTGTTTTTT.

V gene TRBV5-1 combines with J gene TRBJ2-2; tentatively, D is TRBD2 (5 bases). The CDR3 length is 15 residues. Trimming took off 6 bases at V and 0 bases at J, with 12 bases between the two ends. The V gene's germline CDR1 is SGHRS and CDR2 YFSETQ. This chain's CDR3 is CASTPREPNTGELFF. The CDR3 DNA follows: TGCGCCAGCACACCTAGGGAGCCGAACACCGGGGAGCTGTTTTTT.

The chain links TRBV9 to TRBJ2-1, with D hard to call. CDR1 SGDLS and CDR2 YYNGEE come from the germline V gene. V lost 3 bases and J 0 bases, leaving 13 bases between the germline ends. The CDR3 consists of 16 residues. In DNA form, the CDR3 reads TGTGCCAGCAGCGCCTTGAGCGCGAGCTCCTACAATGAGCAGTTCTTC. Translating it yields CASSALSASSYNEQFF.

This clone was seen more than once but under ten times. The chain has TRBV19 and TRBJ1-2, with D tentatively TRBD1 (6 bases). V was pared by 6 bases and J by 4 bases, with 9 bases between. CDR1 LNHDA and CDR2 SQIVND come from the germline V gene (reference sequence). This CDR3 spans 12 amino acids. In DNA, the CDR3 is TGTGCCAGTAGCCAGGGGACCTATGGCTACACCTTC. Protein: CASSQGTYGYTF.

DNA of the CDR3: TGTGCCAACATACCGGCGGGAGGCACCGGGGAGCTGTTTTTT. Translated: CANIPAGGTGELFF. V usage is TRBV28 and J usage is TRBJ2-2, with TRBD2 identical over 8 bases. Germline V lookup: CDR1 MDHEN, CDR2 SYDVKM. The CDR3 is made up of 14 amino acids. J lost 4 bases, V lost 10 bases, and 8 bases had no gene match.

This chain uses TRBV6-6 with TRBJ2-7; a possible D gene is TRBD2 (6 bases). The CDR3 runs 13 residues. In germline, CDR1 is MNHNY, CDR2 SVGAGI (reference sequence). V lost 8 bases and J lost 0, with 11 bases in between. CDR3 residues: CASARGNSYEQYV. CDR3 DNA sequence: TGTGCCAGCGCGCGGGGTAACTCCTACGAGCAGTACGTC.

V gene TRBV7-9 combines with J gene TRBJ2-7, with TRBD2 matching over 7 bases. Germline loops: CDR1 SEHNR, CDR2 FQNEAQ (reference sequence). V was pared by 5 bases and J by 7 bases, with 8 bases of the junction left unmatched. The CDR3 is 13 residues long. In DNA form, the CDR3 reads TGTGCCAGCAGCCGCGGGGGACCTTATGAGCAGTACTTC. It specifies CASSRGGPYEQYF. Full variable domain (remainder filled in from reference TRBV7-9 and TRBJ2-7): DTGVSQNPRHKITKRGQNVTFRCDPISEHNRLYWYRQTLGQGPEFLTYFQNEAQLEKSRLLSDRFSAERPKGSFSTLEIQRTEQGDSAMYLCASSRGGPYEQYFGPGTRLTVT.

J is TRBJ1-1 and V is TRBV7-3; D not resolved. This CDR3 has 13 amino acids. With 5 bases removed from V and 4 bases from J, the gap between germline ends came to 11 bases. CDR1 is SGHTA and CDR2 is FQGTGA in the germline V gene. This CDR3 is CASSLYWSTEAFF. The DNA for the CDR3 is TGTGCCAGCAGCCTTTACTGGAGCACTGAAGCTTTCTTT.

The V call is TRBV5-5, the J call TRBJ1-3; the D is unclear. From germline, CDR1 is SGHKS and CDR2 YYEKEE (reference sequence). The CDR3 is made up of 14 amino acids. The ends were cut back, 2 bases at V and 4 bases at J, with 10 bases in the middle. In DNA, the CDR3 is TGTGCCAGCAGCTTCGAGGGATCAGGAAACACCATATATTTT. It yields the protein CASSFEGSGNTIYF. Drawing the rest from reference TRBV5-5 and TRBJ1-3, the complete variable domain is DAGVTQSPTHLIKTRGQQVTLRCSPISGHKSVSWYQQVLGQGPQFIFQYYEKEERGRGNFPDRFSARQFPNYSSELNVNALLLGDSALYLCASSFEGSGNTIYFGEGSWLTVV.

The chain recombines TRBV28 with TRBJ1-1; D remains unclear. The V and J ends lost 0 bases and 1 base respectively, with 9 bases between them. The CDR3 is 15 amino acids. CDR1 and CDR2 from the germline V gene are MDHEN and SYDVKM. CDR3 residues: CASSLWNSRNTEAFF. The CDR3 DNA is TGTGCCAGCAGTTTATGGAACAGTAGGAACACTGAAGCTTTCTTT.

The gene calls are TRBV9 and TRBJ2-1; the match to TRBD2 covers 9 bases. The germline V gene has CDR1 SGDLS and CDR2 YYNGEE. V was pared by 5 bases and J by 7 bases, with 1 base of the junction left unmatched. The CDR3 spans 12 residues. The CDR3 protein is CASSTSGNEQFF. The CDR3 DNA is TGTGCCAGCAGTACTAGCGGGAATGAGCAGTTCTTC.